These 19 T cell receptor beta chains came from one sample sequenced in a study of cytomegalovirus exposure and HLA in healthy donors. Use of 60 Vbeta and 13 Jbeta primers characterized the PCR. The method was immunoSEQ multiplex PCR; TCRdb's version includes in-frame clones alone and lacks a portion of them. Among some 180,000 clones, 70% to 90% were seen once, and the ten largest hold roughly 2.5%. Sequenced material: PBMCs. The receptor source for this set is a young man in good health and CMV-seropositive.

The chain has TRBV4-2 and TRBJ2-2; 9 bases align to TRBD2. CDR1 is LGHNA, CDR2 YNFKEQ, per germline. This CDR3 spans 15 amino acids. Trimming cost V 6 bases and J 0 bases; bases outside gene matches: 2. The CDR3 loop is CASSRLAANTGELFF. The CDR3 DNA follows: TGTGCCAGCAGTCGACTAGCGGCGAACACCGGGGAGCTGTTTTTT.

This clone appeared a few times. Distinct nucleotide sequences in the sample also encode this CDR3. The chain carries TRBV7-2 and TRBJ2-5; TRBD2 matches at 7 bases. This CDR3 contains 15 residues. The junction had 7 bases not matched to a gene; V was cut back by 1 base and J by 5 bases. Per the germline V gene, CDR1 is SGHTA and CDR2 is FQGNSA. The CDR3 sequence is CASSLVISGWETQYF. CDR3 coding DNA: TGTGCCAGCAGCTTAGTGATTAGCGGGTGGGAGACCCAGTACTTC.

V is TRBV7-9 and J is TRBJ2-7, with 9 bases fitting TRBD1. V shed 1 base and J 4 bases; nucleotides not matched to a gene: 11. Per the germline V gene, CDR1 is SEHNR and CDR2 is FQNEAQ (reference sequence). The CDR3 covers 17 residues. The chain's CDR3 is CASSLGSGTGSYYEQYF. The CDR3 DNA reads as TGTGCCAGCAGCTTAGGATCCGGGACAGGGTCCTATTACGAGCAGTACTTC. Complete variable domain (other parts from reference TRBV7-9 and TRBJ2-7): DTGVSQNPRHKITKRGQNVTFRCDPISEHNRLYWYRQTLGQGPEFLTYFQNEAQLEKSRLLSDRFSAERPKGSFSTLEIQRTEQGDSAMYLCASSLGSGTGSYYEQYFGPGTRLTVT.

The rearrangement links TRBV5-3 to TRBJ2-1; no definite D call. TRBV5-3 is placed among ORFs of uncertain function. Trimming removed 0 bases from V and 9 bases from J, with 19 bases in between. The CDR3 totals 16 residues. The CDR3 coding sequence is TGTGCCAGAAGCTTGGTGGAGCGCGCGGTTCATGGTGAGCAGTTCTTC. It translates to CARSLVERAVHGEQFF.

The gene calls are TRBV7-2 and TRBJ2-7; a weak D match, TRBD1 (6 bases). This CDR3 comprises 15 residues. The germline gives CDR1 SGHTA, CDR2 FQGNSA. The V end lost 3 bases, the J end lost 0 bases, and 12 bases lay between the germline ends. CDR3 region: CASSLGASSSYEQYF. The CDR3 DNA reads as TGTGCCAGCAGCTTGGGGGCCTCGAGCTCCTACGAGCAGTACTTC.

Comments on this clone: A read error may produce the germline difference seen at one junction end. For the CDR3, the DNA is TGTGCTAGCAGCTTAGCGAGGGGAGGTGAAGAGAAGTTCTTC. This translates into CASSLARGGEEKFF. The genes are TRBV7-7 and TRBJ2-1; D possibly corresponds to TRBD2 (6 bases). Germline V gene sequence: CDR1 SSHAT, CDR2 FNYEAQ (reference sequence). CDR3 length equals 14 residues.

The gene calls are TRBV2 and TRBJ2-2; D is uncertain. The germline V gene encodes CDR1 SNHLY and CDR2 FYNNEI. CDR3 length: 14 amino acids. The V and J ends lost 4 bases and 1 base respectively, with 7 bases between them. CDR3 in amino acids: CASSGLLNTGELFF. CDR3 bases: TGTGCCAGCAGTGGACTTTTGAACACCGGGGAGCTGTTTTTT. Full variable domain (remainder filled in from reference TRBV2 and TRBJ2-2): EPEVTQTPSHQVTQMGQEVILRCVPISNHLYFYWYRQILGQKVEFLVSFYNNEISEKSEIFDDQFSVERPDGSNFTLKIRSTKLEDSAMYFCASSGLLNTGELFFGEGSRLTVL.

The chain has TRBV7-2 and TRBJ2-5; 7 positions match TRBD2. V shed 6 bases, J shed 5 bases, and the junction held 6 bases outside the gene matches. CDR1 and CDR2 (germline): SGHTA, FQGNSA. The CDR3 covers 13 residues. For the CDR3, the DNA is TGTGCCAGCAGAGAGACTAGCTACGAGACCCAGTACTTC. This translates into CASRETSYETQYF.

This chain connects TRBV7-2 to TRBJ2-1, with 7 bases lining up with TRBD2. Germline V gene sequence: CDR1 SGHTA, CDR2 FQGNSA. Trimming removed 4 bases from V and 7 bases from J; junction bases left unmatched: 7. The CDR3 runs to 14 residues. DNA for the CDR3: TGTGCCAGCAGCTCACGCGGGAGCGGGAATGAGCAGTTCTTC. Translated, it gives CASSSRGSGNEQFF.

The genes are TRBV7-3 and TRBJ2-7; D is unresolved. CDR1 is SGHTA, CDR2 FQGTGA, per germline. Trimming took off 1 base at V and 7 bases at J, with 8 bases between the two ends. CDR3 length: 12 residues. The CDR3 nucleotides are TGTGCCAGCAGCTTAATAGGCCGGGAGCAGTACGTC. It translates to CASSLIGREQYV.

This chain links TRBV6-1 with TRBJ1-1; D is perhaps TRBD1 (5 bases). Germline lookup yields CDR1 MNHNS and CDR2 SASEGT. V lost 4 bases to trimming and J lost 4 bases, with 10 bases between them. CDR3 length: 13 amino acids. The CDR3 sequence is CASSGRGVTEAFF. CDR3 DNA: TGTGCCAGCAGTGGAAGGGGCGTCACTGAAGCTTTCTTT.

The chain joins TRBV7-2 to TRBJ2-1; 7 bases are shared with TRBD2. CDR3 length equals 15 residues. J was trimmed by 0 bases and V by 5 bases; bases with no gene match: 4. Per germline, CDR1 SGHTA and CDR2 FQGNSA. CDR3 loop: CASSRLADSYNEQFF. The CDR3 DNA sequence: TGTGCCAGCAGCCGGCTAGCGGACTCCTACAATGAGCAGTTCTTC.

The rearrangement links TRBV11-3 to TRBJ2-4; the match to TRBD2 covers 8 bases. This CDR3 contains 17 residues. CDR1 is SGHNT, CDR2 YENEEA, per germline. The V gene end was trimmed by 1 base and the J gene end by 0 bases; junction bases not matched to a gene: 5. The CDR3 sequence is CASSLALLAAAKNIQYF. In nucleotides, the CDR3 is TGTGCCAGCAGCTTAGCTTTACTAGCGGCAGCCAAAAACATTCAGTACTTC.

V usage is TRBV7-9 and J usage is TRBJ1-5, with 7 bases fitting TRBD1. Trimming cost V 5 bases and J 7 bases; bases outside gene matches: 5. The CDR3 consists of 13 residues. The germline gives CDR1 SEHNR, CDR2 FQNEAQ (reference sequence). Here the CDR3 DNA reads TGTGCCAGCAGCGCCGGGGACAGCCAGCCCCAGCATTTT. Protein sequence: CASSAGDSQPQHF.

V gene TRBV4-3 combines with J gene TRBJ2-2; 16 nucleotides match TRBD2. The CDR3 loop spans 20 amino acids. Germline V gene sequence: CDR1 LGHNA, CDR2 YSLEER. J gave up 4 bases and V 4 bases, and 12 bases lay outside the gene matches. In nucleotides, the CDR3 is TGCGCCAGCAGCCTATTCCCGGGACTAGCGGGAGGGTTGGCCACCGGGGAGCTGTTTTTT. This codes for CASSLFPGLAGGLATGELFF.

This clone was counted once. The CDR3 bases are TGTGCCAGCAGCTTATCGTCCGGTACCTACAATGAGCAGTTCTTC. This encodes CASSLSSGTYNEQFF. This chain links TRBV7-2 with TRBJ2-1, with no clear D. The CDR3 has 15 amino acids. CDR1 and CDR2 from the germline V gene are SGHTA and FQGNSA. The ends were cut back, 2 bases at V and 2 bases at J, with 10 bases in the middle. The whole variable domain, filled in from reference TRBV7-2 and TRBJ2-1, reads GAGVSQSPSNKVTEKGKDVELRCDPISGHTALYWYRQSLGQGLEFLIYFQGNSAPDKSGLPSDRFSAERTGGSVSTLTIQRTQQEDSAVYLCASSLSSGTYNEQFFGPGTRLTVL.

This clone has just one count. Within the sample, other DNA sequences also encode this same CDR3. This chain uses TRBV19 with TRBJ1-1, with TRBD1 as a possible D gene (5 bases). Germline CDR1 and CDR2: LNHDA and SQIVND (reference sequence). V lost 3 bases, J lost 2 bases, and 13 bases lay in between. The CDR3 length is 15 residues. The chain's CDR3 is CASSIMGLRNTEAFF. The DNA of the CDR3 is TGTGCCAGTAGTATTATGGGACTGAGAAACACTGAAGCTTTCTTT.

The chain has TRBV2 and TRBJ1-5; possibly TRBD1 for D (5 bases). Per germline, CDR1 SNHLY and CDR2 FYNNEI. CDR3 length: 15 amino acids. The V gene lost 6 bases and the J gene lost 0 bases, with 12 bases spanning the gap. CDR3 protein: CASSVQGVSNQPQHF. DNA for the CDR3: TGTGCCAGCAGCGTTCAGGGTGTTAGCAATCAGCCCCAGCATTTT.

The gene calls are TRBV29-1 and TRBJ2-1, with 8 nucleotides matching TRBD2. The J segment lost 0 bases and the V segment lost 4 bases, leaving 2 bases of the junction unmatched. The length of the CDR3 is 14 residues. Germline V gene sequence: CDR1 SQVTM, CDR2 ANQGSEA. The CDR3, as DNA: TGCAGCGTTGTAGGGACTAGCTCCTACAATGAGCAGTTCTTC. The encoded protein is CSVVGTSSYNEQFF.